The rows below give T cell receptor beta chains drawn from one sample of a study of Ad26.COV2.S vaccination and SARS-CoV-2 variants. The table came from immunoSEQ multiplex PCR; TCRdb's copy has only in-frame clones and leaves some out. In the table there are around 500,000 clones, around 89% of which are singletons. The sample was peripheral blood, taken in a trial of Ad26.COV2.S vaccine versus placebo. The receptors were gathered from a person aged 18-60 years who received the Ad26.COV2.S COVID-19 vaccine or a placebo. The CDR3 runs from the conserved cysteine through the conserved F or W. A D gene is named only where the DNA matches it firmly. Clone size is not always given. Where it is, it says once, few, many or a class for expanded clones.

cdr3_nt | cdr3_aa | j_call | v_call | d_call | clone_size
TGTGCCAGCCACAAACCGGCGGGGACGGCTGAAGCTTTCTTT | CASHKPAGTAEAFF | TRBJ1-1 | TRBV27 | - | -
TGTGCCAGCAGGCAACTCCAGGGTGGGCACGAGCAGTACTTC | CASRQLQGGHEQYF | TRBJ2-7 | TRBV11-2 | - | -
TGTGCCAGCAGCCAGGGACTAGCGGGAGGTTACGAGCAGTACTTC | CASSQGLAGGYEQYF | TRBJ2-7 | TRBV14 | TRBD2 | -
TGTGCCAGCAGCAGAACCGGGACTACCAATGAGCAGTTCTTC | CASSRTGTTNEQFF | TRBJ2-1 | TRBV27 | TRBD2 | -
TGTGCCAGCAGCTTAAATGGGGACCGACCTAACACCGGGGAGCTGTTTTTT | CASSLNGDRPNTGELFF | TRBJ2-2 | TRBV7-2 | - | -
TGTGCCAGCAGCAGGGGCGCGGAGATGTACAATGAGCAGTTCTTC | CASSRGAEMYNEQFF | TRBJ2-1 | TRBV28 | - | -
TGTGCCAGCAGAATGGGGACAACTAACTATGGCTACACCTTC | CASRMGTTNYGYTF | TRBJ1-2 | TRBV28 | - | -
TGTGCCAGCAGCTTAATCGGCACCGGGGAGCTGTTTTTT | CASSLIGTGELFF | TRBJ2-2 | TRBV11-2 | - | -
TGTGCCAGCAAGACGTTGTTGTGGGGCGCTGAAGCTTTCTTT | CASKTLLWGAEAFF | TRBJ1-1 | TRBV6-5 | - | -
TGTGCCAGTAGTATAGACCCAGCCGGGAACACTGAAGCTTTCTTT | CASSIDPAGNTEAFF | TRBJ1-1 | TRBV19 | - | -
TGTGCCAGCAGCTTAGTTGTCGGACAGAACTATGGCTACACCTTC | CASSLVVGQNYGYTF | TRBJ1-2 | TRBV7-9 | - | -
TGTGCCAGCAGTGACGGACAGGGGGAGGCAGATACGCAGTATTTT | CASSDGQGEADTQYF | TRBJ2-3 | TRBV25-1 | TRBD1 | many
TGTGCCTGGAGTCAAGGGGGTGAAGCTTTCTTT | CAWSQGGEAFF | TRBJ1-1 | TRBV30 | - | -
TGTGCCAGCAGTTTACGACTAGCGGGACCCTACAATGAGCAGTTCTTC | CASSLRLAGPYNEQFF | TRBJ2-1 | TRBV27 | TRBD2 | -
TGCGCCAGCAGCCAGCAGACAGGCGGCGACACTGAAGCTTTCTTT | CASSQQTGGDTEAFF | TRBJ1-1 | TRBV4-1 | - | -
TGCGCCAGCAGTGAGGTGTCTAGCGGGAGCACAGATACGCAGTATTTT | CASSEVSSGSTDTQYF | TRBJ2-3 | TRBV10-2 | TRBD2 | -
TGTGCCAGTAGTGCCTTTTCAGACAGACTTGGTCAGCCCCAGCATTTT | CASSAFSDRLGQPQHF | TRBJ1-5 | TRBV19 | - | -
TGTGCCAGCAGTTACGGACAGGGGGAAAACTATGGCTACACCTTC | CASSYGQGENYGYTF | TRBJ1-2 | TRBV6-2/TRBV6-3 | TRBD1 | -
TGTGCCAGCAGTTACCTTGCGGGAAATCAGCCCCAGCATTTT | CASSYLAGNQPQHF | TRBJ1-5 | TRBV6-6 | - | -
TGTGCCAGTAGTATTCCCAGGGGGCAAGGCTACACCTTC | CASSIPRGQGYTF | TRBJ1-2 | TRBV19 | TRBD1 | -
TGTGCCAGCAGCTTAGGGGCGATAGCTAATTCACCCCTCCACTTT | CASSLGAIANSPLHF | TRBJ1-6 | TRBV7-9 | - | few
TGTGCCAGCAGCTCTAGACAGGGAATCACTGAAGCTTTCTTT | CASSSRQGITEAFF | TRBJ1-1 | TRBV6-5 | TRBD1 | -
TGTGCCAGCAGCTTCCGCGGGAAAAACAATGAGCAGTTCTTC | CASSFRGKNNEQFF | TRBJ2-1 | TRBV11-2 | - | -
TGCGCCAGCAGCTTGACTTGGGATGAGCAGTTCTTC | CASSLTWDEQFF | TRBJ2-1 | TRBV5-1 | - | -
TGTGCCACCAGCAGAGCTTCGAGCGGTAATGAGCAGTTCTTC | CATSRASSGNEQFF | TRBJ2-1 | TRBV15 | - | -
TGTGCCAGCAGAAATGGGGGACAAAGCACAGATACGCAGTATTTT | CASRNGGQSTDTQYF | TRBJ2-3 | TRBV2 | - | -
TGTGCCATCAGTGAGGGGACTAGCGGGGTACATGAGCAGTTCTTC | CAISEGTSGVHEQFF | TRBJ2-1 | TRBV10-3 | TRBD2 | -
TGCGCCAGCAGCTTGGCAGAGCAGGGTTACGAGCAGTACTTC | CASSLAEQGYEQYF | TRBJ2-7 | TRBV5-1 | - | -
TGTGCCAGCAAATGGTTTGGGTCCTCGGCCCAGTACTTC | CASKWFGSSAQYF | TRBJ2-5 | TRBV5-5 | - | -
TGTGCCAGCAGTTACGGCCTCAGGTATGGCTACACCTTC | CASSYGLRYGYTF | TRBJ1-2 | TRBV6-2/TRBV6-3 | - | -
TGTGCCAGCAGCCGGGGGGGCGCTAGCACAGATACGCAGTATTTT | CASSRGGASTDTQYF | TRBJ2-3 | TRBV7-3 | TRBD2 | -
TGTGCCACCTCGATAAGTAGACTATCTCAGTATTTT | CATSISRLSQYF | TRBJ2-3 | TRBV28 | - | -
TGTGCCTTTGAGCGGGGGGCTACCCGGAGGGAGCTGTTTTTT | CAFERGATRRELFF | TRBJ2-2 | TRBV30 | TRBD2 | -
TGTGCCAGCACAGAGACCGGGACAGGTCTTGGTAAGCCCCAGCATTTT | CASTETGTGLGKPQHF | TRBJ1-5 | TRBV28 | TRBD1 | -
TGTGCCACCCAGCCGTTGTCCGTCGGCACTGAAGCTTTCTTT | CATQPLSVGTEAFF | TRBJ1-1 | TRBV7-2 | - | -
TGTGCCAGCAGCCCCCGTATAGCGAACTACGAGCAGTACTTC | CASSPRIANYEQYF | TRBJ2-7 | TRBV11-1 | - | -
TGTGCCAGCTGGGCGGGAGGGGGTATCACCGGGGAGCTGTTTTTT | CASWAGGGITGELFF | TRBJ2-2 | TRBV6-5 | TRBD2 | -
TGTGCCAGCAGCGCGACTAGCGGGGGGGTTTCTGAGCAGTTCTTC | CASSATSGGVSEQFF | TRBJ2-1 | TRBV7-3 | TRBD2 | once
TGTGCCAGCAGCCCCTATGCCGGGACAGGGGGTTACGAGCAGTACTTC | CASSPYAGTGGYEQYF | TRBJ2-7 | TRBV4-2 | TRBD1 | once
TGTGCCAGCAGCCCTAGACAGGGTTCCTACGAGCAGTACTTC | CASSPRQGSYEQYF | TRBJ2-7 | TRBV7-9 | TRBD1 | few
TGTGCCAGCAGCCCCCCGGATGAAAAACTGTTTTTT | CASSPPDEKLFF | TRBJ1-4 | TRBV6-6 | - | -
TGTGCCAGCAGCTCCGGGGGGGCCTACAATGAGCAGTTCTTC | CASSSGGAYNEQFF | TRBJ2-1 | TRBV7-3 | TRBD2 | -